This entry is about one T cell receptor beta chain. The data were obtained in a study of blood T cell repertoires in COVID-19. The overall study: T cells, B-cell-depleted T cells, or PBMCs provided the cDNA or gDNA that served as material.

Clones were read by immunoSEQ multiplex PCR, and TCRdb kept only the in-frame ones, dropping some. The repertoire holds about 220,000 clones, approximately 90% seen once, with about 2.4% in the top ten. The germline V gene has CDR1 SGHKS and CDR2 YYEKEE (reference sequence). The J segment lost 7 bases and the V segment lost 4 bases, leaving 7 bases of the junction unmatched. CDR3 length: 14 amino acids. In terms of age and location, participants ranged from roughly 18 to 90 years and lived in under 30 US areas. Participant reports of clinical history set cohort assignment. Either two negative PCRs, clearance, or symptom resolution qualified Cohort 3 donors as recovered.

The chain is built from TRBV5-5 and TRBJ1-5, with TRBD1 identical over 8 bases. This TCR was sampled from a young woman who had recovered from COVID-19. Sequenced: PBMCs or T cells enriched from blood (not recorded which). CDR3 amino acids: CASSDTGGEQPQHF. DNA of the CDR3: TGTGCCAGCAGCGACACAGGGGGAGAGCAGCCCCAGCATTTT.